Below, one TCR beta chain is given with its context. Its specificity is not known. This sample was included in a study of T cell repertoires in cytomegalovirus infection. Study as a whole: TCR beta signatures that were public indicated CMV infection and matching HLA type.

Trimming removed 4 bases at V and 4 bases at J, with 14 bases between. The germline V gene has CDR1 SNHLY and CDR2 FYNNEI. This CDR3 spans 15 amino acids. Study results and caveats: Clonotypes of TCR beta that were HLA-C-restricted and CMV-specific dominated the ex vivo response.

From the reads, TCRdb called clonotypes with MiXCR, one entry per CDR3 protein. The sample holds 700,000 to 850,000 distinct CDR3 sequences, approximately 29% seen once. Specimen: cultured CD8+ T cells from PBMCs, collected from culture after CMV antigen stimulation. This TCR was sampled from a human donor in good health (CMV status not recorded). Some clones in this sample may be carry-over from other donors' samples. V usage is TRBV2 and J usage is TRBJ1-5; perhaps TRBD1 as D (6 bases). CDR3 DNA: TGTGCCAGCAGTGTAAGGGGGTACATTAATCAGCCCCAGCATTTT. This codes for CASSVRGYINQPQHF.